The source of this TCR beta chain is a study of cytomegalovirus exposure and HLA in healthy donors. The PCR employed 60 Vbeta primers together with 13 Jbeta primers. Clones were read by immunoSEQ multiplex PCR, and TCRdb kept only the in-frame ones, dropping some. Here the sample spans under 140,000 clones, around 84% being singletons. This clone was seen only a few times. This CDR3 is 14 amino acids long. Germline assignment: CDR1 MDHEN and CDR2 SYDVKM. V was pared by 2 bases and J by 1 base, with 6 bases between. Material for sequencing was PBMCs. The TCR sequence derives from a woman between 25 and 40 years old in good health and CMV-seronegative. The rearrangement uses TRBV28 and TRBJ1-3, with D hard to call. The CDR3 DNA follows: TGTGCCAGCAGTTTAGGAGGGTCTGGAAACACCATATATTTT. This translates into CASSLGGSGNTIYF.